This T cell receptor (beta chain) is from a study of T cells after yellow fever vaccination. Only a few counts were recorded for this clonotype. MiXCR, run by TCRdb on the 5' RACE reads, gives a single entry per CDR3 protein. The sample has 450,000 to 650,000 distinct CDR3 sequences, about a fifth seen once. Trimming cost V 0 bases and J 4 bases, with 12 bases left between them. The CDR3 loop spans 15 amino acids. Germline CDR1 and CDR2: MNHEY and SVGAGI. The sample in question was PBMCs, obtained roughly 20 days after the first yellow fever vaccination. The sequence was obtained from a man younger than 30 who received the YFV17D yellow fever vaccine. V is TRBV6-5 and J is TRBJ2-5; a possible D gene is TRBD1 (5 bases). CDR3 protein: CASSYSYTQGETQYF. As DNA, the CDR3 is TGTGCCAGCAGTTACTCGTACACCCAGGGAGAGACCCAGTACTTC.